This T cell receptor beta chain was obtained from a study of CD8 T cells in Susac syndrome. Sequencing of TCR beta covered CD8+ and CD4+ T cells obtained from blood. The control participants were healthy donors, and these controls were matched with respect to both age and sex. Negative magnetic isolation gave CD8+ and CD4+ cells; FACS enriched CD8+ TEMRA. V was pared by 2 bases and J by 0 bases, with 11 bases between. The CDR3 sequence is 14 residues long. The germline gives CDR1 SQVTM, CDR2 ANQGSEA. Roughly 0.45 to 1 ug RNA was reverse transcribed with random hexamers. Amplification of TCR beta CDR3 spanned 54 Vbeta and 13 Jbeta via immunoSEQ multiplex PCR. TCRdb re-derived calls from the immunoSEQ multiplex PCR reads in MiXCR, one entry per CDR3 protein. This repertoire shows about 69,000 distinct CDR3 sequences, roughly 94% found once; its top ten account for 0.2% to 0.25%.

V is TRBV29-1 and J is TRBJ2-7, with D perhaps TRBD1 (6 bases). Sequenced input: CD8+ T cells from PBMCs. This sequence originates from a human donor in good health. DNA of the CDR3: TGCAGCGTTGAACGTCGAGGGGGCTCCTACGAGCAGTACTTC. Protein sequence: CSVERRGGSYEQYF.